The 7 T cell receptor beta chains presented below share a single source sample, sequenced in a study of human CD8 memory T cell subsets. UMI-labeled 5' RACE was used to make TCR beta libraries. TCRdb reanalyzed the 5' RACE reads and collapses them to one entry per CDR3 protein, without DNA. The sample's table shows more than 9,000 distinct CDR3 sequences. Specimen: CD8+ stem-like memory T cells (TSCM and TCM) sorted from PBMCs. Subset described: stem-like memory CD8 T cells (TSTEM), CCR7+ PD-1- TIGIT-. Every receptor here comes from a human donor in good health.

This chain links TRBV5-1 with TRBJ2-1; TCRdb outputs TRBD2, but without DNA this stays unchecked. The CDR3 spans 17 residues. Germline V gene data show CDR1 as SGHRS and CDR2 as YFSETQ. CDR3 amino acids: CASSFRDGTSRYNEQFF.

The chain couples TRBV7-9 to TRBJ2-7; TCRdb outputs TRBD1, but without DNA this stays unchecked. Per germline, CDR1 SEHNR and CDR2 FQNEAQ (reference sequence). This CDR3 contains 17 residues. This chain's CDR3 is CASSLISSGTGGGEQYF.

Here the CDR3 reads CASSFTENTEAFF. The chain uses TRBV7-9 and TRBJ1-1. This CDR3 has 13 amino acids. The V gene's germline CDR1 is SEHNR and CDR2 FQNEAQ (reference sequence).

The chain employs TRBV6-5 and TRBJ1-4; the D call of TRBD1 rests on TCRdb alone, since no DNA is present to check it. CDR1 and CDR2 from the germline V gene are MNHEY and SVGAGI. The CDR3 has 14 residues. The CDR3 sequence: CASSFGTGNEKLFF.

The chain uses TRBV11-2 and TRBJ2-7. CDR1 is SGHAT and CDR2 is FQNNGV in the germline V gene. This CDR3 has 11 residues. The CDR3 sequence is CATSDYYEQYF.

This chain connects TRBV15 to TRBJ1-5; TCRdb gives TRBD1 as the D gene, but with no DNA this cannot be confirmed. The CDR3 consists of 18 residues. The germline CDR1 and CDR2 sequences are LNHNV and YYDKDF (reference sequence). CDR3 in amino acids: CATAREGGQEYSNQPQHF.

The chain joins TRBV7-8 to TRBJ2-1; no DNA is available, so the TRBD2 call from TCRdb remains unchecked. The CDR3 extends over 16 amino acids. Germline CDR1 SGHVS, CDR2 FQNEAQ. CDR3 residues: CASSTIAGGPAYEQFF.